The T cell receptor beta chain described here comes from a study of Ad26.COV2.S vaccination and SARS-CoV-2 variants. Study-wide results and limits: The breadth of spike-specific CD8+ and CD4+ T cell responses after vaccination was reportedly substantial.

Germline CDR1 is MNHNY and CDR2 is SVGAGI (reference sequence). Trimming removed 6 bases at V and 3 bases at J, with 12 bases between. This CDR3 is built from 13 residues. As to this clone: Antigen specificity is unknown.

Produced via immunoSEQ multiplex PCR; TCRdb's table is partial and in-frame only. The table has about 410,000 clones, 70% to 90% seen once. Noted treatment: approximately 18 received Ad26.COV2.S at low or high dose, single or two shots; a few received placebo; per-sample allocation not given. After the first vaccine or placebo injection, samples were drawn on day 63. An 18-55-year-old adult in Boston served as donor. Sequencing used peripheral blood, obtained in a trial of Ad26.COV2.S vaccine versus placebo. This clonotype originated in a person aged 18-65 years who received the Ad26.COV2.S COVID-19 vaccine or a placebo. The V call is TRBV6-6, the J call TRBJ2-7, with D maybe TRBD1 (5 bases). The DNA for the CDR3 is TGTGCCAGCAGGGTCGGACAAGACTACGAGCAGTACTTC. Translating it yields CASRVGQDYEQYF.